The 25 T cell receptor beta chains below come from one sample, sequenced in a study of T cell responses to AZD1222 COVID-19 vaccine. Sequencing was performed with immunoSEQ multiplex PCR; in TCRdb, only in-frame clones are kept and a portion is missing. In the table there are 150,000 to 170,000 clones, around 89% of which are singletons. Sequencing used peripheral blood, obtained on day 0 of AZD1222 vaccination. The receptors were sampled from an adult in good health.

This clone was seen more than once but under ten times. The chain has TRBV5-1 and TRBJ2-7; unclear D gene. V lost 0 bases, J lost 0 bases, and 7 bases lay in between. Germline V gives CDR1 SGHRS, CDR2 YFSETQ. The CDR3 is 14 residues long. In nucleotides, the CDR3 is TGCGCCAGCAGCTTGGGGACGTTCTCCTACGAGCAGTACTTC. Amino acids: CASSLGTFSYEQYF.

The chain combines TRBV7-2 with TRBJ1-5; tentatively, D is TRBD1 (6 bases). The germline gives CDR1 SGHTA, CDR2 FQGNSA. This CDR3 is 15 amino acids long. With 3 bases removed from V and 7 bases from J, the gap between germline ends came to 16 bases. CDR3 DNA: TGTGCCAGCAGCTTTGTCGGGGGCGCAGGACAGCCCCAGCATTTT. It specifies CASSFVGGAGQPQHF.

Only a few counts were recorded for this clone. The CDR3 protein is CASSQRDRGNSPLHF. The CDR3 DNA follows: TGTGCCAGCAGCCAACGGGACAGGGGTAATTCACCCCTCCACTTT. The chain links TRBV3-1 (or the pseudogene TRBV3-2) to TRBJ1-6, with 10 nucleotides matching TRBD1. Germline CDR1 and CDR2: LGHDT and YNNKEL (reference sequence). Trimming cost V 2 bases and J 6 bases; bases outside gene matches: 1. This CDR3 has 15 amino acids.

J is TRBJ1-2 and V is TRBV6-6; 7 positions match TRBD1. V shed 2 bases and J 0 bases; nucleotides not matched to a gene: 3. Germline CDR1 MNHNY, CDR2 SVGAGI (reference sequence). The CDR3 runs 15 residues. CDR3 in DNA: TGTGCCAGCAGTTACGAGGGGGCGGCTAACTATGGCTACACCTTC. Translation gives CASSYEGAANYGYTF.

This clone was counted between two and nine times. The gene calls are TRBV29-1 and TRBJ2-1; TRBD1 or TRBD2 may be the D gene (6 bases each). Trimming stripped 6 bases from V and 7 bases from J, with 19 bases between. Germline V gene sequence: CDR1 SQVTM, CDR2 ANQGSEA. The CDR3 spans 14 residues. The CDR3 nucleotides read TGCAGCGTCCGAGGGGGGACGGGGAAGAATGAGCAGTTCTTC. It encodes CSVRGGTGKNEQFF.

The chain carries TRBV10-2 and TRBJ2-1, with 10 bases that match TRBD2. This CDR3 region has 15 residues. V shed 6 bases and J 2 bases; nucleotides not matched to a gene: 4. CDR1 is WSHSY and CDR2 is SAAADI in the germline V gene. As DNA, the CDR3 is TGCGCCAGCAGATCCCTAGCGGGGGCCTACAATGAGCAGTTCTTC. It yields the protein CASRSLAGAYNEQFF.

The rearrangement links TRBV28 to TRBJ1-4, with a possible D match to TRBD1 (5 bases). CDR1 MDHEN and CDR2 SYDVKM come from the germline V gene. Trimming pared 4 bases from V and 7 bases from J, leaving 22 bases between. The CDR3 covers 17 residues. The CDR3 DNA reads TGTGCCAGCAGTTCCATTAGGACTTACGGACATGGTGAAAAACTGTTTTTT. Its translation: CASSSIRTYGHGEKLFF.

The rearrangement uses TRBV5-1 and TRBJ2-3, with 10 nucleotides matching TRBD1. The germline V gene encodes CDR1 SGHRS and CDR2 YFSETQ. This CDR3 contains 14 residues. The V gene end was trimmed by 4 bases and the J gene end by 2 bases; junction bases not matched to a gene: 1. The CDR3 spells CASSRQGATDTQYF. The CDR3 nucleotides are TGCGCCAGCAGCAGACAGGGGGCCACAGATACGCAGTATTTT.

The chain links TRBV6-5 to TRBJ1-5; D call uncertain. The CDR3 loop spans 15 amino acids. V lost 3 bases to trimming and J lost 1 base, with 10 bases between them. CDR1 and CDR2 from the germline V gene are MNHEY and SVGAGI. DNA of the CDR3: TGTGCCAGCAGTTATGAGGGAGAAAGCAATCAGCCCCAGCATTTT. Translation gives CASSYEGESNQPQHF.

This clone was seen once. The chain carries TRBV18 and TRBJ2-7, with D perhaps matching TRBD2 (6 bases). V shed 3 bases and J shed 0 bases, with 12 bases lying between them. CDR3 length: 15 residues. CDR1 KGHSH and CDR2 LQKENI come from the germline V gene. The CDR3 DNA sequence: TGTGCCAGCTCACCGACCGGGACTCCCTCCTACGAGCAGTACTTC. Amino acid sequence: CASSPTGTPSYEQYF.

This chain uses TRBV4-1 with TRBJ2-7, with D tentatively TRBD1 (6 bases). The length of the CDR3 is 15 residues. Trimming stripped 1 base from V and 3 bases from J, with 13 bases between. CDR1 is MGHRA and CDR2 is YSYEKL in the germline V gene. CDR3 sequence: CASSQGKQGIYEQYF. Written as DNA, the CDR3 is TGCGCCAGCAGCCAAGGGAAACAGGGTATCTACGAGCAGTACTTC.

The V call is TRBV5-1, the J call TRBJ1-1; a weak D match, TRBD1 (6 bases). The germline V gene has CDR1 SGHRS and CDR2 YFSETQ. V lost 2 bases and J 1 base, leaving 18 bases between the germline ends. CDR3 length: 17 amino acids. CDR3 bases: TGCGCCAGCAGCTTACGCTCCGGACAGCCAAAGAACACTGAAGCTTTCTTT. It is translated as CASSLRSGQPKNTEAFF.

CDR3 bases: TGTGCCAGCAGCCACCCTGGGACAGATTTTCAAGAGACCCAGTACTTC. It is translated as CASSHPGTDFQETQYF. The chain is built from TRBV14 and TRBJ2-5; 7 bases are shared with TRBD1. The CDR3 runs 16 residues. Looked up from germline, CDR1 is SGHDN and CDR2 is FVKESK. Unmatched junction bases numbered 9, after V lost 3 bases and J lost 2 bases.

This chain joins TRBV11-2 and TRBJ2-2; 7 bases are a match to TRBD2. Looked up from germline, CDR1 is SGHAT and CDR2 is FQNNGV. V dropped 1 base and J dropped 5; count of bases not matched to a gene: 7. The CDR3 spans 16 residues. CDR3 nucleotides: TGTGCCAGCAGCTTAGTGGCGGGGGACGGTACCGGGGAGCTGTTTTTT. It translates to CASSLVAGDGTGELFF.

This clone was detected once. The chain carries TRBV3-1 (or the pseudogene TRBV3-2) and TRBJ1-1; the D is unclear. CDR3 size: 13 residues. Trimming left V 2 bases short and J 1 base short, with 5 bases between. In germline, CDR1 is LGHDT, CDR2 YNNKEL (reference sequence). CDR3 nucleotide sequence: TGTGCCAGCAGCCAAACAAAGAACACTGAAGCTTTCTTT. This translates into CASSQTKNTEAFF.

This sequence joins TRBV18 and TRBJ1-2; a possible D gene is TRBD1 (5 bases). This CDR3 spans 13 amino acids. The V gene lost 6 bases and the J gene lost 3 bases, with 11 bases spanning the gap. CDR1 is KGHSH, CDR2 LQKENI, per germline. CDR3 DNA sequence: TGTGCCAGCTCCCTGACAGTGGACTATGGCTACACCTTC. Translating gives CASSLTVDYGYTF.

V usage is TRBV6-5 and J usage is TRBJ1-6; 8 positions match TRBD1. Germline V gene lookup returns CDR1 MNHEY and CDR2 SVGAGI. This CDR3 has 15 residues. Germline trimming cut 5 bases from V and 8 bases from J; bases unmatched to any gene: 8. For the CDR3, the DNA is TGTGCCAGCAGTAGCCCCGGGACAGGATATTCACCCCTCCACTTT. This gives the protein CASSSPGTGYSPLHF.

The V and J genes are TRBV28 and TRBJ2-7; TRBD1 is a possible D gene (6 bases). Trimming removed 7 bases at V and 7 bases at J, with 17 bases between. CDR1 and CDR2 from the germline V gene are MDHEN and SYDVKM. This CDR3 comprises 13 residues. The CDR3 DNA reads TGTGCCAGCAAGGGACACCCCCTACGAGAGCAGTACTTC. Encoded protein: CASKGHPLREQYF.

With regard to this clone: The sample carries other DNA sequences with the same CDR3. V usage is TRBV6-5 and J usage is TRBJ1-4, with 9 bases that match TRBD1. Germline CDR1 is MNHEY and CDR2 is SVGAGI. This CDR3 is built from 14 residues. V shed 6 bases, J shed 8 bases, and the junction held 7 bases outside the gene matches. CDR3 sequence: CASRPGQGREKLFF. In DNA, the CDR3 is TGTGCCAGCAGACCGGGACAGGGACGGGAAAAACTGTTTTTT.

This chain connects TRBV9 to TRBJ1-4; D unclear. This CDR3 is built from 13 residues. V was shortened by 0 bases and J by 8 bases, with 8 bases between the two germline ends. Germline-derived CDR1 and CDR2 are SGDLS and YYNGEE. CDR3 loop: CASSVAVGEKLFF. CDR3 DNA: TGTGCCAGCAGCGTAGCAGTTGGGGAAAAACTGTTTTTT.

The chain uses TRBV6-2 or TRBV6-3 and TRBJ1-5, with a tentative D call TRBD1 (5 bases). V was cut by 6 bases and J by 2 bases, with 17 bases left in between. The CDR3 runs 16 residues. Germline V CDR1 and CDR2: MNHEY, SVGEGT. The CDR3 nucleotides are TGTGCCAGCAGCTCAGGGTTAGGGGCCGGCAATCAGCCCCAGCATTTT. It specifies CASSSGLGAGNQPQHF.

V usage is TRBV7-6 and J usage is TRBJ2-5; D perhaps matches TRBD1 (5 bases). Trimming stripped 0 bases from V and 5 bases from J, with 10 bases between. CDR1 and CDR2 from the germline V gene are SGHVS and FNYEAQ. The CDR3 covers 14 residues. CDR3 bases: TGTGCCAGCAGCTTAGCCCCAGGGAAGGAGACCCAGTACTTC. Its translation: CASSLAPGKETQYF. Based on the CDR3 plus reference TRBV7-6 and TRBJ2-5, the full variable domain is GAGVSQSPRYKVTKRGQDVALRCDPISGHVSLYWYRQALGQGPEFLTYFNYEAQQDKSGLPNDRFSAERPEGSISTLTIQRTEQRDSAMYRCASSLAPGKETQYFGPGTRLLVL.

This sequence joins TRBV19 and TRBJ1-3; 7 bases are a match to TRBD1. The CDR3 runs 14 residues. V shed 4 bases, J shed 2 bases, and the junction held 2 bases outside the gene matches. CDR1 LNHDA and CDR2 SQIVND come from the germline V gene (reference sequence). Here the CDR3 DNA reads TGTGCCAGTAGTACGGGACAGACTGGAAACACCATATATTTT. This codes for CASSTGQTGNTIYF.

The genes are TRBV19 and TRBJ1-5, with 7 bases matching TRBD1. Germline V gene data show CDR1 as LNHDA and CDR2 as SQIVND (reference sequence). Germline trimming cut 7 bases from V and 4 bases from J; bases unmatched to any gene: 7. CDR3 length equals 14 residues. The CDR3 bases are TGTGCCAGTAACGCCGGGACAGCTAATCAGCCCCAGCATTTT. This gives the protein CASNAGTANQPQHF.

The gene calls are TRBV28 and TRBJ2-5; D assignment may be TRBD1 or TRBD2 (5 bases each). This CDR3 region has 16 residues. Germline assignment: CDR1 MDHEN and CDR2 SYDVKM. V gave up 10 bases and J gave up 4 bases, with 25 bases separating them. The CDR3 region is CAISRLDSGGGETQYF. Written as DNA, the CDR3 is TGTGCCATCTCCCGGCTCGATAGTGGGGGTGGAGAGACCCAGTACTTC.